A single sample gave rise to the 20 T cell receptor beta chains below, sequenced in a study of cytomegalovirus exposure and HLA in healthy donors. The PCR employed 60 Vbeta primers together with 13 Jbeta primers. Repertoires were generated with immunoSEQ multiplex PCR, while TCRdb's copy carries only in-frame clones and drops some. The table shows approximately 220,000 clones, with 60% to 80% occurring only once. Input material: PBMCs. The receptors come from a male donor in good health and CMV-seronegative.

V usage is TRBV5-4 and J usage is TRBJ2-2; 7 bases map to TRBD1. Germline V gene sequence: CDR1 SGHNT, CDR2 YYREEE (reference sequence). This CDR3 comprises 17 residues. J lost 1 base, V lost 0 bases, and 6 bases had no gene match. CDR3 coding DNA: TGTGCCAGCAGCTTGGGACGGGACAGTCGGAACACCGGGGAGCTGTTTTTT. Translation: CASSLGRDSRNTGELFF.

The J gene is TRBJ2-1, the V gene TRBV5-4; 10 positions agree with TRBD2. Looked up from germline, CDR1 is SGHNT and CDR2 is YYREEE (reference sequence). The junction had 8 bases not matched to a gene; V was cut back by 3 bases and J by 8 bases. This CDR3 is 15 amino acids long. The CDR3 here is CASSWDGTSVYEQFF. CDR3 bases: TGTGCCAGCAGCTGGGACGGGACTAGCGTGTATGAGCAGTTCTTC.

This clone has a handful of counts. The J gene is TRBJ1-2, the V gene TRBV28; possible D gene TRBD1, 5 bases. Trimming shortened V by 5 bases and J by 2 bases, and 18 bases separated the two germline ends. The germline gives CDR1 MDHEN, CDR2 SYDVKM. There are 16 residues in the CDR3. CDR3 coding DNA: TGTGCCAGCAGTAATGTGGGGGGGGAGGGGAACTATGGCTACACCTTC. It yields the protein CASSNVGGEGNYGYTF.

The chain couples TRBV27 to TRBJ2-5, with unresolved D. V was pared by 7 bases and J by 5 bases, with 14 bases between. The CDR3 has 13 amino acids. The germline CDR1 and CDR2 sequences are MNHEY and SMNVEV (reference sequence). The CDR3 is CASTLRSGETQYF. The CDR3 DNA reads TGTGCCAGCACCCTTCGGAGTGGTGAGACCCAGTACTTC.

This chain joins TRBV15 and TRBJ1-1; maybe TRBD1 (6 bases). V lost 2 bases, J lost 14 bases, and 15 bases lay in between. Per germline, CDR1 LNHNV and CDR2 YYDKDF (reference sequence). The CDR3 is 12 residues long. CDR3 nucleotide sequence: TGTGCCACCAGCAGACCCCCCTACAGGGCCTTCTTT. Residues: CATSRPPYRAFF.

The chain combines TRBV7-2 with TRBJ2-2; 11 nucleotides align to TRBD2. The germline gives CDR1 SGHTA, CDR2 FQGNSA. V lost 6 bases and J lost 4; bases outside the gene matches: 7. The CDR3 runs to 16 residues. CDR3 loop: CASSFHLAGGTGELFF. CDR3 in DNA: TGTGCCAGCAGTTTTCACCTAGCGGGGGGCACCGGGGAGCTGTTTTTT.

This CDR3 reads CASSFETGAGNTIYF. CDR3 sequence (DNA): TGTGCCAGCAGCTTTGAGACAGGGGCTGGAAACACCATATATTTT. V gene TRBV7-9 combines with J gene TRBJ1-3; 8 nucleotides match TRBD1. CDR1 SEHNR and CDR2 FQNEAQ come from the germline V gene (reference sequence). The CDR3 spans 15 residues. The trim removed 3 bases at V and 2 bases at J, leaving 3 bases unmatched. Based on the CDR3 plus reference TRBV7-9 and TRBJ1-3, the full variable domain is DTGVSQNPRHKITKRGQNVTFRCDPISEHNRLYWYRQTLGQGPEFLTYFQNEAQLEKSRLLSDRFSAERPKGSFSTLEIQRTEQGDSAMYLCASSFETGAGNTIYFGEGSWLTVV.

The chain recombines TRBV13 with TRBJ1-1; D is ambiguous. The CDR3 is 14 amino acids. V was pared by 3 bases and J by 0 bases, with 8 bases between. Germline CDR1 is PRHDT and CDR2 is FYEKMQ (reference sequence). For the CDR3, the DNA is TGTGCCAGCAGCTTTCGTAGCCTGAACACTGAAGCTTTCTTT. Translating gives CASSFRSLNTEAFF.

The chain joins TRBV15 to TRBJ1-3, with D hard to call. This CDR3 contains 16 residues. Trimming took off 0 bases at V and 0 bases at J, with 9 bases between the two ends. Germline lookup yields CDR1 LNHNV and CDR2 YYDKDF (reference sequence). The CDR3 loop reads CATSRDFGFSGNTIYF. In DNA, the CDR3 is TGTGCCACCAGCAGAGATTTCGGGTTCTCTGGAAACACCATATATTTT.

J is TRBJ2-1 and V is TRBV10-3, with 7 bases matching TRBD1. This CDR3 comprises 22 residues. Germline V gene sequence: CDR1 ENHRY, CDR2 SYGVKD. Trimming took 6 bases from V and 1 from J; bases not matched to a gene: 27. The DNA of the CDR3 is TGTGCCATCAGCGAATTACAGACAGGGTGGCACTTAGGGCCTAAATCCTACAATGAGCAGTTCTTC. It encodes CAISELQTGWHLGPKSYNEQFF.

A single count supports this clone. The V gene is TRBV4-3, the J gene TRBJ1-1; no clear D. V dropped 2 bases and J dropped 1 base, with 14 bases sitting between them. The germline gives CDR1 LGHNA, CDR2 YSLEER. This CDR3 is built from 16 residues. The CDR3: CASSQKSGRWNTEAFF. CDR3 nucleotide sequence: TGCGCCAGCAGCCAAAAATCGGGTAGGTGGAACACTGAAGCTTTCTTT.

The V and J genes are TRBV19 and TRBJ2-5; D perhaps matches TRBD1 (6 bases). V lost 5 bases, J lost 3 bases, and 13 bases lay in between. This CDR3 region has 14 residues. Germline V lookup: CDR1 LNHDA, CDR2 SQIVND (reference sequence). CDR3 residues: CASSLNRDEETQYF. The CDR3 DNA reads TGTGCCAGTAGTCTCAACAGGGATGAAGAGACCCAGTACTTC.

Points on this clone: This sample includes further DNA sequences coding for the same CDR3. The chain employs TRBV7-2 and TRBJ1-4, with D perhaps matching TRBD1 (5 bases). V shed 5 bases and J shed 8 bases, with 12 bases lying between them. The germline CDR1 and CDR2 sequences are SGHTA and FQGNSA. This CDR3 region has 13 residues. CDR3: CASSPRVSEKLFF. As DNA, the CDR3 is TGTGCCAGCAGCCCCAGGGTGAGCGAAAAACTGTTTTTT.

This rearrangement joins TRBV19 to TRBJ2-3, with a tentative D call TRBD1 (5 bases). CDR3 length: 15 amino acids. Germline assignment: CDR1 LNHDA and CDR2 SQIVND (reference sequence). The ends were cut back, 0 bases at V and 2 bases at J, with 9 bases in the middle. CDR3 region: CASSIDRVSTDTQYF. The CDR3 bases are TGTGCCAGTAGTATAGACAGGGTGTCCACAGATACGCAGTATTTT.

This rearrangement joins TRBV19 to TRBJ1-2; 8 positions match TRBD1. Germline V lookup: CDR1 LNHDA, CDR2 SQIVND (reference sequence). CDR3 length: 14 amino acids. V was clipped by 7 bases and J by 3 bases; unmatched bases: 7. CDR3: CASTPDRVDYGYTF. In DNA, the CDR3 is TGTGCCAGTACCCCGGACAGGGTGGACTATGGCTACACCTTC.

The V call is TRBV5-1, the J call TRBJ2-5; 13 nucleotides line up with TRBD2. V trimming: 4 bases; J trimming: 3 bases; junction bases outside the gene matches: 12. The CDR3 loop spans 18 amino acids. Germline V gives CDR1 SGHRS, CDR2 YFSETQ. CDR3 DNA sequence: TGCGCCAGCAGCGTCACTAGCGGGGGGGCCCGGGGAAAAGAGACCCAGTACTTC. This translates into CASSVTSGGARGKETQYF. The full variable domain, rest sourced from reference TRBV5-1 and TRBJ2-5, is KAGVTQTPRYLIKTRGQQVTLSCSPISGHRSVSWYQQTPGQGLQFLFEYFSETQRNKGNFPGRFSGRQFSNSRSEMNVSTLELGDSALYLCASSVTSGGARGKETQYFGPGTRLLVL.

The rearrangement uses TRBV19 and TRBJ1-2; 9 nucleotides match TRBD1. Germline values: CDR1 LNHDA, CDR2 SQIVND (reference sequence). The CDR3 length is 18 residues. V shed 11 bases, J shed 5 bases, and the junction held 24 bases outside the gene matches. CDR3 sequence (DNA): TGTGCCTGCCACCGCTGGCCGGGACAGGGAAAAGTAGGGTATGGCTACACCTTC. Encoded protein: CACHRWPGQGKVGYGYTF. The variable domain in full, with the rest retrieved from reference TRBV19 and TRBJ1-2, is DGGITQSPKYLFRKEGQNVTLSCEQNLNHDAMYWYRQDPGQGLRLIYYSQIVNDFQKGDIAEGYSVSREKKESFPLTVTSAQKNPTAFYLCACHRWPGQGKVGYGYTFGSGTRLTVV.

The rearrangement links TRBV12-5 to TRBJ1-2; no clear D. CDR1 is LGHNT and CDR2 is FRNRAP in the germline V gene. The CDR3 is made up of 12 amino acids. V lost 4 bases to trimming and J lost 4 bases, with 7 bases between them. The CDR3 DNA follows: TGTGCTAGTGGTTCTCCTAGCTATGGCTACACCTTC. Translated, it gives CASGSPSYGYTF.

V gene TRBV5-1 combines with J gene TRBJ1-1, with TRBD1 as a possible D gene (5 bases). CDR3 length: 16 residues. The germline V gene encodes CDR1 SGHRS and CDR2 YFSETQ. V lost 0 bases and J lost 0, with 12 bases in between. As DNA, the CDR3 is TGCGCCAGCAGCTTGGCTCCGGACACCATGAACACTGAAGCTTTCTTT. Protein sequence: CASSLAPDTMNTEAFF.

V usage is TRBV7-2 and J usage is TRBJ1-5, with D possibly being TRBD1 (5 bases). Germline assignment: CDR1 SGHTA and CDR2 FQGNSA. The CDR3 has 15 residues. The V and J ends lost 8 bases and 0 bases respectively, with 14 bases between them. As DNA, the CDR3 is TGTGCCAGCGGTCAGGGAACCTATAGCAATCAGCCCCAGCATTTT. Translating gives CASGQGTYSNQPQHF.